Listed below are T cell receptor beta chains from one sample, sequenced in a study of shared clonotypes between healthy human individuals. Method: immunoSEQ multiplex PCR; TCRdb's copy keeps in-frame clones and lacks some. Of about half a million clones listed, roughly 78% are singletons. Sequencing used PBMCs. These TCRs come from a woman aged 35 to 49 in good health. Some clones in this sample may be carry-over from other donors' samples. CDR3s include the opening cysteine and the closing phenylalanine or tryptophan.

V	J	CDR3
TRBV6-5	TRBJ2-2	CASSYQPASGELFF
TRBV5-5	TRBJ1-6	CASSSVTGARSPLHF
TRBV5-1	TRBJ1-1	CASSLDRDFAEAFF
TRBV30	TRBJ2-1	CAWSGSSYNEQFF
TRBV28	TRBJ2-7	CASRLTGNFYEQYF
TRBV10-3	TRBJ2-2	CAISEGGRASGNRGELFF
TRBV6-6	TRBJ2-1	CATGLVDEQFF
TRBV2	TRBJ2-3	CASSGSGGGDTQYF
TRBV7-2	NA	CASSLPRDSRAYEQYF
TRBV5-1	TRBJ2-3	CASSRTSGRDTQYF
TRBV11-2	TRBJ2-5	CASSSDGRETQYF
TRBV13	TRBJ2-3	CASSPGGGGLTDTQYF
TRBV28	TRBJ2-7	CASSSSNSDRFAYEQYF
TRBV28	NA	CACRDLTYEQYF